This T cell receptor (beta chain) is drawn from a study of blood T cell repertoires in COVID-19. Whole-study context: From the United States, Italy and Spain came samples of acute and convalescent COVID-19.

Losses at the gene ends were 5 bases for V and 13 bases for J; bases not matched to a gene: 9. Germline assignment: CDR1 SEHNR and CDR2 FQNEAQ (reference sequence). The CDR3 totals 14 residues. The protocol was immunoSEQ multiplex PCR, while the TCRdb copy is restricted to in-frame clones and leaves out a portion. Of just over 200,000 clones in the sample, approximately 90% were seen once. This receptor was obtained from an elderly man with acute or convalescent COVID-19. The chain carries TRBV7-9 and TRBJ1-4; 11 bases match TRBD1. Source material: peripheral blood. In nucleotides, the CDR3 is TGTGCCAGCAGCCTCGGACAGGGGGCCTCCCCACTGTTTTTT. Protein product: CASSLGQGASPLFF.